This T cell receptor (beta chain) is drawn from a study of control samples from healthy donors and cancer patients. There are 12 residues in the CDR3. Produced via immunoSEQ multiplex PCR; TCRdb's table is partial and in-frame only. The repertoire has around 110,000 clones, 70% to 90% of them found once; the top ten carry roughly 2.5%. This TCR was sampled from a woman in her sixties or seventies in good health. The sequenced sample consisted of blood. The J gene is TRBJ2-7, the V gene TRBV21-1; the DNA was not compared with TRBD1, the D call given in the table. TRBV21-1 represents a pseudogene. In DNA form, the CDR3 reads TGTGCCAGCAGCAACCGACACTGCGAGCAGTACTTC. Its translation is CASSNRHCEQYF.